The source of this T cell receptor (beta chain) is a study of response to subunit inactivated influenza vaccine (dated by TCRdb to the late 2010s). Concerning the study at large: To follow how T cells responded to a trivalent subunit inactivated influenza vaccine, the researchers relied on deep quantitative profiling of the T cell receptor repertoire.

Explained via the paper, the time point label denotes: 45 days after influenza vaccine administration. To prepare the library, RT-PCR was applied. The reads were generated on an Illumina HiSeq 2500. TCRdb took the public reads, trimmed them with fastp at Q25, ran MiXCR for clone calling and kept in-frame beta chains. Rows are combined by CDR3 protein, so each entry shows the most common genes and DNA. The sample contains about 160,000 distinct CDR3 sequences, around 9.9% of them found a single time. The ten largest account for around 12% of the sample. Results and caveats for the whole study, not just this receptor: The authors proposed that each seasonal influenza vaccination may bring in only a limited number of new T cells.

This clonotype was detected only a few times. No antigen is known for it. No base qualities exist here, and no much larger clone lies one base off it. V is cut back by 1 base and J by 14 bases, with 15 bases in the junction unmatched. The CDR3 runs 15 residues from the cysteine to the phenylalanine. Only the CDR3 DNA is retained, 45 bases long and in frame from the first base. The germline V gene (reference sequence) sets CDR1 to GTSNPN and CDR2 to SVGIG. This sequence was found in a man over 45 who received an inactivated influenza vaccine. Donor details come from another sample of the same person, matched by shared clones. Here the sequenced sample was non-naive T cells sorted from PBMCs, taken roughly 47 days after vaccination. The cell subset or site label, as the study defines it: memory T cell fraction. This chain is built from TRBV30 and TRBJ2-1; TRBD2 agrees with 9 junctional bases. CDR3 protein: CAWSAPSGIIYGKFF. The DNA sequence is given as TGTGCCTGGAGTGCTCCTAGCGGGATAATCTACGGGAAGTTCTTC.